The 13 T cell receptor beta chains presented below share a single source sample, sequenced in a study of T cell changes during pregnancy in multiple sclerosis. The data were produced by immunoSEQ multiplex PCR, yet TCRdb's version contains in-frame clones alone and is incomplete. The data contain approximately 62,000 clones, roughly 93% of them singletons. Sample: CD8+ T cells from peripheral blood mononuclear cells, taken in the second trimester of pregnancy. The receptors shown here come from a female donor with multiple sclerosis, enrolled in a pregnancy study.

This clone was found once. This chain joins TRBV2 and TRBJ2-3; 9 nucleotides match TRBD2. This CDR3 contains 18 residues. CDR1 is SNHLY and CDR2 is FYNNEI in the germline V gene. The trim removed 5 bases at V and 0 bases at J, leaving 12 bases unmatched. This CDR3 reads CASSPASGAAESTDTQYF. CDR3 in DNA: TGTGCCAGCAGTCCGGCTAGCGGGGCCGCAGAAAGCACAGATACGCAGTATTTT.

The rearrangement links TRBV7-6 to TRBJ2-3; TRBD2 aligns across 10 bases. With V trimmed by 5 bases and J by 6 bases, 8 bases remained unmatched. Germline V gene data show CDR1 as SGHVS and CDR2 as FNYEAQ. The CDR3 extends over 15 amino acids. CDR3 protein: CASSTLAGDADTQYF. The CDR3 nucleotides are TGTGCCAGCAGCACCCTAGCGGGGGACGCCGATACGCAGTATTTT. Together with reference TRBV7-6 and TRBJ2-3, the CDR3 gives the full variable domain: GAGVSQSPRYKVTKRGQDVALRCDPISGHVSLYWYRQALGQGPEFLTYFNYEAQQDKSGLPNDRFSAERPEGSISTLTIQRTEQRDSAMYRCASSTLAGDADTQYFGPGTRLTVL.

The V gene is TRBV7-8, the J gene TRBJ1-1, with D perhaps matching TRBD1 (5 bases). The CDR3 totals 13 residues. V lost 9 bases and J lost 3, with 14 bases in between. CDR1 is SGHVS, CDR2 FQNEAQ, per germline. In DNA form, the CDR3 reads TGTGCCAGTGGGACGACGGGGGACACTGAAGCTTTCTTT. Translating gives CASGTTGDTEAFF.

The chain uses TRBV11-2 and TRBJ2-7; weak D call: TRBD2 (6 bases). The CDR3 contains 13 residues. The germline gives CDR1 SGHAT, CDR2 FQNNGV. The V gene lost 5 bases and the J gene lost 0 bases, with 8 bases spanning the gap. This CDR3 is CASSVTSSYEQYF. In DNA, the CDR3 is TGTGCCAGCAGCGTGACTAGCTCCTACGAGCAGTACTTC.

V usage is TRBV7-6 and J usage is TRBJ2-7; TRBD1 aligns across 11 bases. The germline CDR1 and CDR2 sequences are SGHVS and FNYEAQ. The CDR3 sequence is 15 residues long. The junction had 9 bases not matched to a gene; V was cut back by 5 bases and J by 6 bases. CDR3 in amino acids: CASSPGSGTGGEQYF. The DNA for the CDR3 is TGTGCCAGCAGCCCCGGATCCGGGACAGGGGGCGAGCAGTACTTC.

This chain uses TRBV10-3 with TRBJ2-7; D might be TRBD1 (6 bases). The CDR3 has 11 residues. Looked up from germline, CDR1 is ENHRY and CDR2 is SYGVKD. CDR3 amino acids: CASSRDTEQYF. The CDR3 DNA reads TGTGCTTCCAGCAGGGACACCGAGCAGTACTTC.

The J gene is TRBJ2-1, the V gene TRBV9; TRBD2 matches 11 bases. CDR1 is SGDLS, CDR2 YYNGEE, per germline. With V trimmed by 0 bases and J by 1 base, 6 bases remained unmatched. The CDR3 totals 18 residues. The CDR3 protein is CASSVGGLAGGSYNEQFF. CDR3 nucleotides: TGTGCCAGCAGCGTAGGGGGGCTAGCGGGGGGTTCCTACAATGAGCAGTTCTTC.

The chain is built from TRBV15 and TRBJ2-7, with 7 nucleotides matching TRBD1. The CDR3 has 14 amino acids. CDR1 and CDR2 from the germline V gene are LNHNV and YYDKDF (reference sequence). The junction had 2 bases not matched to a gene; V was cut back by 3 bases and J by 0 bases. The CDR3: CATSSRDSSYEQYF. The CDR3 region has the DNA TGTGCCACCAGCAGTCGGGACAGCTCCTACGAGCAGTACTTC.

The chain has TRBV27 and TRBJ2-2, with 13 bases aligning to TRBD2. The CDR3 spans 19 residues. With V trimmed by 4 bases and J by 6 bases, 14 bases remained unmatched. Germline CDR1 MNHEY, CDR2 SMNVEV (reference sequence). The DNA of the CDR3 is TGTGCCAGCAGTTCTGACAGACTAGCGGGAGGCGAAGTAGCCGGGGAGCTGTTTTTT. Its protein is CASSSDRLAGGEVAGELFF.

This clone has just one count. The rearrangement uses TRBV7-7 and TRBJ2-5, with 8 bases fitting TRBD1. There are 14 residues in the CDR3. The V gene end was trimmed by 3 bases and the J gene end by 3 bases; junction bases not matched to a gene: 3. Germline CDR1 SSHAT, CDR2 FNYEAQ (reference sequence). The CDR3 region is CASSLTTGEETQYF. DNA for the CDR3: TGTGCCAGCAGCTTGACGACAGGGGAAGAGACCCAGTACTTC.

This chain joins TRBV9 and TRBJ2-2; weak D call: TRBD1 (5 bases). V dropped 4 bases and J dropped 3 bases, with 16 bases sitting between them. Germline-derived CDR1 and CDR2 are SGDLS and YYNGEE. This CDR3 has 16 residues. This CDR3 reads CASSPTPDIYTGELFF. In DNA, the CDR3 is TGTGCCAGCAGCCCCACCCCGGACATCTACACCGGGGAGCTGTTTTTT.

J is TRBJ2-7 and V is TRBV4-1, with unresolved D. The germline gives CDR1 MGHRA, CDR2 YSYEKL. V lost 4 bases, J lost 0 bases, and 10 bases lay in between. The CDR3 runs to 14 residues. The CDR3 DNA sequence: TGCGCCAGCAGCCCCCGAGACACCTCCTACGAGCAGTACTTC. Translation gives CASSPRDTSYEQYF.

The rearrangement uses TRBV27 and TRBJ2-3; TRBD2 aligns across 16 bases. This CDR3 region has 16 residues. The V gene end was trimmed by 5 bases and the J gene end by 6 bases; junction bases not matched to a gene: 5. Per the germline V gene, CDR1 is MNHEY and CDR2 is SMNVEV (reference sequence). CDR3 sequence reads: CASSPGTSGGADTQYF. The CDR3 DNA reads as TGTGCCAGCAGTCCAGGGACTAGCGGGGGGGCCGATACGCAGTATTTT.